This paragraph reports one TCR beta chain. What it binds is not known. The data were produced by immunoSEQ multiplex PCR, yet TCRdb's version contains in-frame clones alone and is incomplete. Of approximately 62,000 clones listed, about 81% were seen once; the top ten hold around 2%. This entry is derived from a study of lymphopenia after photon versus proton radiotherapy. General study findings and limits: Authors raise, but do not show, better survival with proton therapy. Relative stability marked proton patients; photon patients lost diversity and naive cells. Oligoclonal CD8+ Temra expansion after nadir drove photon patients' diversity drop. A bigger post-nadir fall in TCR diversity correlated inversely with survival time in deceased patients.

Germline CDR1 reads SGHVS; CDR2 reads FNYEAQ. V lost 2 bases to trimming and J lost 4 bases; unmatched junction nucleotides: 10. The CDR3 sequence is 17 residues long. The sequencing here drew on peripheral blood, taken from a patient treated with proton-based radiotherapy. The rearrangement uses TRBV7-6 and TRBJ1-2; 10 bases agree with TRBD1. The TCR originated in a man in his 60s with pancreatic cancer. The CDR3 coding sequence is TGTGCCAGCAGCTTATATGGGACAGGGGCGACGATCTATGGCTACACCTTC. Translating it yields CASSLYGTGATIYGYTF.